This T cell receptor (beta chain) was sequenced in a study of cytomegalovirus exposure and HLA in healthy donors. Those who donated were healthy bone marrow donors. The CDR3 is 13 residues long. Trimming left V 4 bases short and J 1 base short, with 7 bases between. CDR1 SGHAT and CDR2 FQNNGV come from the germline V gene. Worth noting for this clone: Its target is not known.

The study, taken as a whole, reports: Diagnosis of cytomegalovirus status made by the classifier reportedly showed high specificity and sensitivity.

This PCR relied on a set of 60 Vbeta primers and 13 Jbeta primers. The table came from immunoSEQ multiplex PCR; TCRdb's copy has only in-frame clones and leaves some out. Of approximately 85,000 clones in the sample, 80% were seen once. The rearrangement uses TRBV11-2 and TRBJ1-1; D is possibly TRBD1 (5 bases). This sequence originates from a man in his fifties in good health and CMV-seropositive. What was sequenced was PBMCs. The CDR3 region is CASSWRGNTEAFF. Here the CDR3 DNA reads TGTGCCAGCAGCTGGAGGGGGAACACTGAAGCTTTCTTT.